This T cell receptor beta chain was identified in a study of blood T cells in healthy people across ages. Study-wide context: Template switching caught about one barcoded beta molecule for each two T cells.

CDR3 length: 13 amino acids. V dropped 4 bases and J dropped 6 bases, with 11 bases sitting between them. Germline V gene lookup returns CDR1 MNHEY and CDR2 SVGEGT. Findings and caveats of the study: Since the PBMCs were unsorted, naive and antigen-experienced cells could not be conclusively compared. As age increased, TCR beta diversity per million T cells fell in a roughly linear fashion.

Notes on this clonotype: Its specificity is not known.

Alongside a J-beta primer mix, a sample-barcoded 5' primer served in a second PCR lasting roughly 6 to 11 cycles. From the 5' RACE reads, TCRdb called clonotypes with MiXCR, one entry per CDR3 protein. The table includes hundreds of thousands of distinct CDR3 sequences, roughly 21% detected once. The rearrangement uses TRBV6-2 or TRBV6-3 and TRBJ2-3; maybe TRBD2 (5 bases). The origin of this receptor is a man aged 65 to 79 in good health. The sample consisted of blood. The CDR3 DNA follows: TGTGCCAGCAGTTTGACACGGAGGGATACGCAGTATTTT. It is translated as CASSLTRRDTQYF.